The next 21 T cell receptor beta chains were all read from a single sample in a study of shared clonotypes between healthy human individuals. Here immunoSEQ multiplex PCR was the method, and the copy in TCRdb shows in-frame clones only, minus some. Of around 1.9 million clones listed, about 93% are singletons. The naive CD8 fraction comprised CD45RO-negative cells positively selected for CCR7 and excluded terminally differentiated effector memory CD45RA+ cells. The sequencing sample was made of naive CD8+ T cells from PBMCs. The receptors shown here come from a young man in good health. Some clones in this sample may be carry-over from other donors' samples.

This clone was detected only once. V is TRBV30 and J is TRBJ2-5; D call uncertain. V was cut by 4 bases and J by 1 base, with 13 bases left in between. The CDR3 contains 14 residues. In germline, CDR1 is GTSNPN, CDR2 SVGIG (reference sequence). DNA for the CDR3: TGTGCCTGGACCTGGGGTTACTCCCAAGAGACCCAGTACTTC. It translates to CAWTWGYSQETQYF.

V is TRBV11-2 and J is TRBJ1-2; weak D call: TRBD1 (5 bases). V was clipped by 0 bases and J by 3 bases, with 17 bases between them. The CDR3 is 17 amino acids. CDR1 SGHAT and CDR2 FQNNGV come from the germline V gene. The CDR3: CASSLDFPQGSYYGYTF. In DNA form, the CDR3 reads TGTGCCAGCAGCTTAGATTTTCCCCAGGGCAGCTACTATGGCTACACCTTC.

CDR3 region: CASSPRGRATGGTQYF. CDR3 bases: TGTGCCAGCAGCCCCCGAGGGAGGGCCACAGGGGGAACGCAGTATTTT. V usage is TRBV7-9 and J usage is TRBJ2-3; possibly TRBD1 for D (8 bases). Trimming removed 5 bases at V and 9 bases at J, with 24 bases between. This CDR3 comprises 16 residues. CDR1 SEHNR and CDR2 FQNEAQ come from the germline V gene (reference sequence).

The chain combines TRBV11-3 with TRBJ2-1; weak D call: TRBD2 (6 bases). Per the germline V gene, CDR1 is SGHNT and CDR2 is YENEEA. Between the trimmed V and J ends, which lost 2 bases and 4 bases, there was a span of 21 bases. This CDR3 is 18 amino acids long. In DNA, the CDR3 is TGTGCCAGCAGCTTATCTAGTGTGGGAGGCCCAGGGTACAATGAGCAGTTCTTC. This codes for CASSLSSVGGPGYNEQFF.

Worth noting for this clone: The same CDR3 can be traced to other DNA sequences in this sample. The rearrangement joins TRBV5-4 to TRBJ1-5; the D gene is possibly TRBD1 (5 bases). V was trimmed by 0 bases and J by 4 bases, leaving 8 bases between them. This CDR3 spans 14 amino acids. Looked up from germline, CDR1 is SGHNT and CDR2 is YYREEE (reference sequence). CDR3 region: CASSLGGTNQPQHF. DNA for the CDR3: TGTGCCAGCAGCTTGGGAGGGACGAATCAGCCCCAGCATTTT.

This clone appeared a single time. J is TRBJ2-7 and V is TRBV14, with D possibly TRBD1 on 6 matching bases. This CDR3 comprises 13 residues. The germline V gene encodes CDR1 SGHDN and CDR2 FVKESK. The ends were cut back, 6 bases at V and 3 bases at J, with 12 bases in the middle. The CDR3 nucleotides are TGTGCCAGCAGTGGACAGCAAATCTACGAGCAGTACTTC. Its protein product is CASSGQQIYEQYF.

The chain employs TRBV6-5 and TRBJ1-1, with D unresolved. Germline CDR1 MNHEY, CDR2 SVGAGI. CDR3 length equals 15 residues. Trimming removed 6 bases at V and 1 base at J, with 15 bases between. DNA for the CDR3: TGTGCCAGCAGCCTTAGCCCGACCCCGAACACTGAAGCTTTCTTT. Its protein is CASSLSPTPNTEAFF.

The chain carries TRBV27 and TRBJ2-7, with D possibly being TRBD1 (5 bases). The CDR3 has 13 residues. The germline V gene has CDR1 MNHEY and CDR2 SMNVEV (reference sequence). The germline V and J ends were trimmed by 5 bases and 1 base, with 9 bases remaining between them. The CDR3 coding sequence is TGTGCCAGCAGTGCCCGACAGTCCTACGAGCAGTACTTC. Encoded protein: CASSARQSYEQYF.

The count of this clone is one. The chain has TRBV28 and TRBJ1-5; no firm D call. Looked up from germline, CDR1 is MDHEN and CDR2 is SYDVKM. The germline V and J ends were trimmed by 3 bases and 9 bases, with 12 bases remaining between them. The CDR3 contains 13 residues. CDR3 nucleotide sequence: TGTGCCAGCAGTTTTATTGAGGGAGGGCCCCAGCATTTT. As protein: CASSFIEGGPQHF.

CDR3 amino acids: CASKGAAEQFF. As DNA, the CDR3 is TGTGCCAGCAAGGGCGCAGCTGAGCAGTTCTTC. The chain employs TRBV7-6 and TRBJ2-1; no definite D call. The V gene lost 7 bases and the J gene lost 9 bases, with 10 bases spanning the gap. Germline V lookup: CDR1 SGHVS, CDR2 FNYEAQ. The CDR3 extends over 11 amino acids.

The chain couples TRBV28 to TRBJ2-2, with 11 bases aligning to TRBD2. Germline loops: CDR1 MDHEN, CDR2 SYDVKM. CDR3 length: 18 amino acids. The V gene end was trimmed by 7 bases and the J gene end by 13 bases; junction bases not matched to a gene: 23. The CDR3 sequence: CASTSLALLAGGGFGLFF. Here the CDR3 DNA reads TGTGCCAGCACTTCCCTAGCGCTCCTAGCGGGAGGAGGTTTTGGGCTGTTTTTT.

The CDR3, as DNA: TGCGCCAGCAGCACGGGCGGGCCCTACGAGCAGTACTTC. This sequence encodes CASSTGGPYEQYF. The chain employs TRBV5-1 and TRBJ2-7, with a weak D call TRBD2 (5 bases). The CDR3 is 13 residues long. CDR1 and CDR2 from the germline V gene are SGHRS and YFSETQ. The V end lost 4 bases, the J end lost 2 bases, and 10 bases lay between the germline ends.

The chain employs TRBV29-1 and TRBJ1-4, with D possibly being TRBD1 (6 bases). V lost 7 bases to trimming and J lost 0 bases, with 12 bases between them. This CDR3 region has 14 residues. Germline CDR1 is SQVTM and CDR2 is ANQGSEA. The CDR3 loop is CSAWGQTTNEKLFF. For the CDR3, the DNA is TGCAGCGCCTGGGGGCAGACAACTAATGAAAAACTGTTTTTT.

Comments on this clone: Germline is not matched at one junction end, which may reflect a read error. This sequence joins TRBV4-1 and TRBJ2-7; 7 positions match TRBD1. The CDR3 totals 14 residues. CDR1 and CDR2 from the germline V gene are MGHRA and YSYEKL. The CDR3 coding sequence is TGCGCCAGCAGCCCCCCAGACAGGGCCTACGGGCAGTACTTC. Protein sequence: CASSPPDRAYGQYF.

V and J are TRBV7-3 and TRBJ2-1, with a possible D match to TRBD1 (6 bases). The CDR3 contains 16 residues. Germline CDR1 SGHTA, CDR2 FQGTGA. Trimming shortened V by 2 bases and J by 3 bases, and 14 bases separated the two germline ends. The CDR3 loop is CASSLSGRGYYNEQFF. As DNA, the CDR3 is TGTGCCAGCAGCTTATCGGGCAGGGGCTACTACAATGAGCAGTTCTTC.

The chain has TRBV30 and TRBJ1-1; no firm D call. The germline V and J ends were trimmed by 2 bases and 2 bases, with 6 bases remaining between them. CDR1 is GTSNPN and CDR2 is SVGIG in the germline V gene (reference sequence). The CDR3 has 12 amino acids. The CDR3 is CAWSWANTEAFF. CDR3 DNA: TGTGCCTGGAGTTGGGCAAACACTGAAGCTTTCTTT.

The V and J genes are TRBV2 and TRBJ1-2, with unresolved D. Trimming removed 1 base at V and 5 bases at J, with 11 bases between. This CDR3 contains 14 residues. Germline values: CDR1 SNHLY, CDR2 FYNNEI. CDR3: CASSEGPAVYGYTF. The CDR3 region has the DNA TGTGCCAGCAGTGAAGGGCCGGCGGTTTATGGCTACACCTTC.

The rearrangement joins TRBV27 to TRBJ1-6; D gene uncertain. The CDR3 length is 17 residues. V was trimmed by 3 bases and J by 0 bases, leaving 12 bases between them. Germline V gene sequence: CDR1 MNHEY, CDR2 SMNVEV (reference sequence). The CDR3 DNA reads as TGTGCCAGCAGTTTCGGACGACCGAGCTCCTATAATTCACCCCTCCACTTT. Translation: CASSFGRPSSYNSPLHF.

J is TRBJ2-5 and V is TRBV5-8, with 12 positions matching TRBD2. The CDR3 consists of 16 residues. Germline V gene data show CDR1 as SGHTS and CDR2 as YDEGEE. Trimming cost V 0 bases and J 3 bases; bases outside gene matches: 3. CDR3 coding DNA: TGTGCCAGCAGCTTGGGGAGACTAGCGGGAGAAGAGACCCAGTACTTC. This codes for CASSLGRLAGEETQYF.

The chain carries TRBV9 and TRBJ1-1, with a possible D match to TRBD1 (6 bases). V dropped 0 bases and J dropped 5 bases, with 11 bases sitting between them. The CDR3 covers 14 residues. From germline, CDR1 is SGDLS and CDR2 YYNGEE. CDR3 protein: CASSVVNRVTEAFF. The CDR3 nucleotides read TGTGCCAGCAGCGTAGTGAACAGGGTGACTGAAGCTTTCTTT.

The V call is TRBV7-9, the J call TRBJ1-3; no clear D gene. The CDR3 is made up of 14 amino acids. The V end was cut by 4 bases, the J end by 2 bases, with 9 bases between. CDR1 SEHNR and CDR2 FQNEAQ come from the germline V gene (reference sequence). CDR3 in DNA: TGTGCCAGCAGCTCCCCTGGGGCTGGAAACACCATATATTTT. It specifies CASSSPGAGNTIYF.